This TCR beta chain emerged from a study of T cell changes during pregnancy in multiple sclerosis. CDR1 and CDR2 from the germline V gene are SNHLY and FYNNEI. CDR3 length equals 14 residues. Trimming took off 4 bases at V and 4 bases at J, with 8 bases between the two ends. Produced via immunoSEQ multiplex PCR; TCRdb's table is partial and in-frame only. The repertoire holds tens of thousands of clones, with roughly nine tenths as singletons. This clone has a single count. The origin of this receptor is a female donor with multiple sclerosis, enrolled in a pregnancy study. The gene calls are TRBV2 and TRBJ2-6, with a possible D match to TRBD1 (6 bases). The specimen comprised CD4+ T cells from peripheral blood mononuclear cells, sampled in the first trimester of pregnancy. The CDR3 DNA reads TGTGCCAGCAGTGTGGGGGCCGGGGCCAACGTCCTGACTTTC. It translates to CASSVGAGANVLTF.